The following is a T cell receptor beta chain sequence with its context. The antigen remains unidentified. PCR primers comprised 60 Vbeta and 13 Jbeta primers. Assay used: immunoSEQ multiplex PCR; TCRdb lists only in-frame clones, some missing. Of about 250,000 clones listed, 70% to 90% are singletons. The CDR3 has 15 amino acids. V gave up 0 bases and J gave up 7 bases; unmatched junction bases: 7. Germline loops: CDR1 SGHRS, CDR2 YFSETQ. These data are taken from a study of cytomegalovirus exposure and HLA in healthy donors. The study's findings and limits: Researchers reported in a later analysis that a missense DCLRE1C variant was tied to TCR beta V- and J-gene trimming.

The chain links TRBV5-1 to TRBJ1-1, with 9 bases identical to TRBD1. Sequenced: PBMCs. This clonotype was sampled from a girl aged 2 to 10 in good health and CMV-seronegative. The CDR3 DNA is TGCGCCAGCAGCTTGGGGGACAGGGACCGGGGTGAAGCTTTCTTT. Its translation: CASSLGDRDRGEAFF.